What follows are 30 T cell receptor beta chains derived from one specimen sequenced in a study of response to subunit inactivated influenza vaccine. MiXCR, applied by TCRdb to the RT-PCR reads, yields one record per CDR3 protein. The sample lists a few hundred thousand distinct CDR3 sequences; approximately 14% were seen once. Sample: PBMCs from blood, taken 11 to 12 days after vaccination. The receptors here all came from a man aged 45 to 65 who received an inactivated influenza vaccine.

This clonotype was seen repeatedly, ten times or more. The rearrangement joins TRBV21-1 to TRBJ2-1; TRBD2, the D gene given by the table, was not confirmed from the DNA. TRBV21-1 constitutes a pseudogene. The CDR3 is 19 amino acids. The CDR3 reads CASSGLLAGGPRTSNEQFF. DNA of the CDR3: TGTGCCAGCAGCGGTCTACTAGCGGGAGGGCCGAGGACTTCCAATGAGCAGTTCTTC.

Only a few counts were recorded for this clonotype. The V call is TRBV6-5, the J call TRBJ2-7; TRBD2 matches at 7 bases. The CDR3 is made up of 18 amino acids. V trimming: 0 bases; J trimming: 2 bases; junction bases outside the gene matches: 13. Germline V lookup: CDR1 MNHEY, CDR2 SVGAGI. The DNA of the CDR3 is TGTGCCAGCAGTTACTCGAAGTCTAGCCTAGCGGAAACCTACGAGCAGTACTTC. Translated, it gives CASSYSKSSLAETYEQYF.

This clonotype was detected a few times. This rearrangement joins TRBV29-1 to TRBJ1-2; 8 nucleotides agree with TRBD1. This CDR3 region has 15 residues. V dropped 3 bases and J dropped 1; count of bases not matched to a gene: 7. The germline V gene encodes CDR1 SQVTM and CDR2 ANQGSEA. Here the CDR3 DNA reads TGCAGCGTTGATCAAGGACAGGGCAATAACTATGGCTACACCTTC. Translated: CSVDQGQGNNYGYTF.

This clonotype was counted between two and nine times. The V gene is TRBV25-1, the J gene TRBJ1-2; perhaps TRBD1 as D (5 bases). V was clipped by 5 bases and J by 8 bases, with 15 bases between them. This CDR3 comprises 13 residues. Germline V gene data show CDR1 as MGHDK and CDR2 as SYGVNS. CDR3 nucleotide sequence: TGTGCCAGCAGTCGAGGGGTACAGTGGGGCTACACCTTC. It is translated as CASSRGVQWGYTF.

The gene calls are TRBV4-3 and TRBJ2-1; 10 positions agree with TRBD2. CDR1 and CDR2 (germline): LGHNA, YSLEER. V trimming: 1 base; J trimming: 3 bases; junction bases outside the gene matches: 3. This CDR3 contains 16 residues. The chain's CDR3 is CASSQVLAGNYNEQFF. The CDR3 nucleotides are TGCGCCAGCAGCCAAGTACTAGCGGGGAACTACAATGAGCAGTTCTTC.

There are a few counts of this clonotype. The J gene is TRBJ2-1, the V gene TRBV3-1; 8 nucleotides align to TRBD2. CDR3 length: 15 amino acids. From germline, CDR1 is LGHDT and CDR2 YNNKEL (reference sequence). J gave up 9 bases and V 0 bases, and 7 bases lay outside the gene matches. In DNA form, the CDR3 reads TGTGCCAGCAGCCAAGATCGTTTAGCGGGGTTTGAGCAGTTCTTC. Translation: CASSQDRLAGFEQFF.

The chain employs TRBV7-9 and TRBJ1-3; D remains unclear. Trimming stripped 4 bases from V and 0 bases from J, with 7 bases between. The germline V gene has CDR1 SEHNR and CDR2 FQNEAQ (reference sequence). This CDR3 is 14 amino acids long. The CDR3 spells CASSSQNSGNTIYF. The CDR3 region has the DNA TGTGCCAGCAGCTCACAAAACTCTGGAAACACCATATATTTT.

This clonotype was counted a few times. J is TRBJ1-1 and V is TRBV28; D remains ambiguous. The CDR3 is made up of 14 amino acids. The V end lost 3 bases, the J end lost 0 bases, and 8 bases lay between the germline ends. Per germline, CDR1 MDHEN and CDR2 SYDVKM. CDR3: CASSFGGVNTEAFF. The CDR3 DNA reads as TGTGCCAGCAGTTTTGGAGGTGTGAACACTGAAGCTTTCTTT.

V gene TRBV2 combines with J gene TRBJ2-1; D may be TRBD2 (6 bases). V was shortened by 4 bases and J by 8 bases, with 15 bases between the two germline ends. This CDR3 comprises 14 residues. The V gene's germline CDR1 is SNHLY and CDR2 FYNNEI. CDR3 amino acids: CASSVEGRGDEQFF. The CDR3 DNA reads TGTGCCAGCAGTGTGGAGGGACGTGGCGATGAGCAGTTCTTC.

This clonotype came up a few times. CDR3 residues: CASSSTSGSQYF. The CDR3 coding sequence is TGTGCCAGCAGCTCTACGAGCGGTTCACAGTACTTC. V and J are TRBV7-9 and TRBJ2-4, with D tentatively TRBD2 (5 bases). V was shortened by 4 bases and J by 13 bases, with 14 bases between the two germline ends. The CDR3 runs 12 residues. Germline loops: CDR1 SEHNR, CDR2 FQNEAQ (reference sequence).

Ten or more counts support this clonotype. This rearrangement joins TRBV4-3 to TRBJ1-5; D possibly corresponds to TRBD1 (6 bases). Per germline, CDR1 LGHNA and CDR2 YSLEER. Trimming removed 4 bases from V and 3 bases from J, with 13 bases in between. This CDR3 is 15 amino acids long. For the CDR3, the DNA is TGCGCCAGCAGCCCCGAGCCAGGGGTCAATCAGCCCCAGCATTTT. Protein product: CASSPEPGVNQPQHF.

The V and J genes are TRBV20-1 and TRBJ2-7, with 9 bases fitting TRBD1. CDR1 is DFQATT, CDR2 SNEGSKA, per germline (reference sequence). V gave up 5 bases and J gave up 5 bases; unmatched junction bases: 10. CDR3 size: 14 residues. The CDR3 DNA follows: TGCAGTGCTCAATCCCGGGACAGGGTCAACGAGCAGTACTTC. Amino acid sequence: CSAQSRDRVNEQYF.

V usage is TRBV5-1 and J usage is TRBJ2-5, with 15 nucleotides matching TRBD2. Germline CDR1 SGHRS, CDR2 YFSETQ. The length of the CDR3 is 16 residues. The junction had 5 bases not matched to a gene; V was cut back by 4 bases and J by 4 bases. This chain's CDR3 is CASSTGTSGRRETQYF. CDR3 DNA: TGCGCCAGCAGCACGGGGACTAGCGGGAGGAGAGAGACCCAGTACTTC.

J is TRBJ1-5 and V is TRBV3-1; D not certain. The germline gives CDR1 LGHDT, CDR2 YNNKEL (reference sequence). This CDR3 contains 14 residues. V lost 4 bases, J lost 2 bases, and 9 bases lay in between. The DNA for the CDR3 is TGTGCCAGCAGCCTAGGCCCCGGCAATCAGCCCCAGCATTTT. It encodes CASSLGPGNQPQHF. The full variable domain, completed using reference TRBV3-1 and TRBJ1-5, is DTAVSQTPKYLVTQMGNDKSIKCEQNLGHDTMYWYKQDSKKFLKIMFSYNNKELIINETVPNRFSPKSPDKAHLNLHINSLELGDSAVYFCASSLGPGNQPQHFGDGTRLSIL.

This clonotype was picked up a small number of times. J is TRBJ2-3 and V is TRBV15; D uncertain. There are 16 residues in the CDR3. Per the germline V gene, CDR1 is LNHNV and CDR2 is YYDKDF (reference sequence). The V and J ends lost 0 bases and 2 bases respectively, with 12 bases between them. CDR3: CATSREISRLTDTQYF. As DNA, the CDR3 is TGTGCCACCAGCAGAGAGATTTCCCGGCTCACAGATACGCAGTATTTT.

This clonotype showed up just a few times. The chain employs TRBV7-2 and TRBJ2-3; D remains ambiguous. V dropped 5 bases and J dropped 5 bases, with 8 bases sitting between them. The length of the CDR3 is 12 residues. Germline assignment: CDR1 SGHTA and CDR2 FQGNSA. CDR3 DNA sequence: TGTGCCAGCAGCCTTCGCGAAGATACGCAGTATTTT. Protein sequence: CASSLREDTQYF.

This clonotype was detected a few times. The chain has TRBV20-1 and TRBJ2-1, with 10 bases identical to TRBD1. The CDR3 sequence is 14 residues long. Per the germline V gene, CDR1 is DFQATT and CDR2 is SNEGSKA (reference sequence). Trimming removed 7 bases from V and 3 bases from J; junction bases left unmatched: 6. DNA for the CDR3: TGCAGTGTTATGGGACAGGGGAGCTACAATGAGCAGTTCTTC. It yields the protein CSVMGQGSYNEQFF.

This clonotype was detected a few times. The chain uses TRBV12-3 or TRBV12-4 and TRBJ2-2; D gene unclear. This CDR3 region has 15 residues. V was pared by 5 bases and J by 1 base, with 11 bases between. The CDR3 DNA follows: TGTGCCAGCAGTCCTACTTTGGGGAACACCGGGGAGCTGTTTTTT. Protein product: CASSPTLGNTGELFF.

The chain uses TRBV3-1 and TRBJ2-1, with D possibly TRBD1 on 5 matching bases. The germline V gene has CDR1 LGHDT and CDR2 YNNKEL (reference sequence). The CDR3 consists of 13 residues. V was pared by 1 base and J by 9 bases, with 10 bases between. The CDR3 protein is CASSQVERGEQFF. CDR3 in DNA: TGTGCCAGCAGCCAAGTTGAAAGGGGTGAGCAGTTCTTC.

V gene TRBV18 combines with J gene TRBJ1-1; D is undetermined. The germline gives CDR1 KGHSH, CDR2 LQKENI. Deletions cut 2 bases from V and 4 bases from J, with 8 bases between. This CDR3 is built from 13 residues. The CDR3 is CASSPGRATEAFF. CDR3 nucleotides: TGTGCCAGCTCACCAGGGAGGGCCACTGAAGCTTTCTTT.

The sample holds a few counts of this clonotype. J is TRBJ2-3 and V is TRBV6-1, with no clear D. The CDR3 is made up of 14 amino acids. CDR1 is MNHNS, CDR2 SASEGT, per germline. Trimming shortened V by 4 bases and J by 3 bases, and 11 bases separated the two germline ends. CDR3 loop: CASSVGPRTDTQYF. The CDR3 DNA is TGTGCCAGCAGTGTCGGGCCCAGGACAGATACGCAGTATTTT.

The table lists this clonotype with a few counts. The chain has TRBV7-2 and TRBJ1-5, with TRBD1 matching 7 bases. Trimming cost V 4 bases and J 5 bases; bases outside gene matches: 8. Germline V CDR1 and CDR2: SGHTA, FQGNSA. The CDR3 sequence is 15 residues long. This chain's CDR3 is CASSSTDRSDQPQHF. The CDR3 DNA reads TGTGCCAGCAGCTCTACGGACAGGTCTGATCAGCCCCAGCATTTT.

In this sample, this clonotype turned up a few times. CDR3 sequence reads: CASSSLYSGGSGLHNEQFF. In DNA, the CDR3 is TGTGCCAGCAGCTCCCTTTATAGCGGGGGATCAGGTCTTCACAATGAGCAGTTCTTC. V is TRBV11-1 and J is TRBJ2-1, with 9 bases identical to TRBD2. Germline-derived CDR1 and CDR2 are SGHAT and FQDESV (reference sequence). This CDR3 region has 19 residues. The junction had 18 bases not matched to a gene; V was cut back by 4 bases and J by 5 bases.

The gene calls are TRBV6-5 and TRBJ2-2; 7 positions match TRBD2. Looked up from germline, CDR1 is MNHEY and CDR2 is SVGAGI. This CDR3 region has 16 residues. The trim removed 2 bases at V and 1 base at J, leaving 4 bases unmatched. CDR3 DNA sequence: TGTGCCAGCAGTTACGTCCCTAGCGGGAACACCGGGGAGCTGTTTTTT. It translates to CASSYVPSGNTGELFF.

The chain has TRBV6-2 or TRBV6-3 and TRBJ2-3; 12 nucleotides match TRBD2. The CDR3 sequence is 16 residues long. V shed 2 bases, J shed 2 bases, and the junction held 2 bases outside the gene matches. CDR1 is MNHEY and CDR2 is SVGEGT in the germline V gene. The CDR3 here is CASSYLAGGTTDTQYF. CDR3 sequence (DNA): TGTGCCAGCAGTTACCTAGCGGGAGGGACCACAGATACGCAGTATTTT.

In its sample, this clonotype was seen many times. The rearrangement joins TRBV12-3 or TRBV12-4 to TRBJ1-1; D not resolved. The CDR3 sequence is 14 residues long. The V and J ends lost 2 bases and 1 base respectively, with 8 bases between them. The CDR3 coding sequence is TGTGCCAGCAGTTTAATGGCGGAGAACACTGAAGCTTTCTTT. It encodes CASSLMAENTEAFF.

Details on this clonotype: This may come from a read error, since a much larger clone is one base off. The genes are TRBV7-9 and TRBJ2-1; TRBD2 matches 10 bases. Germline CDR1 is SEHNR and CDR2 is FQNEAQ (reference sequence). J was trimmed by 4 bases and V by 4 bases; bases with no gene match: 4. The CDR3 has 15 residues. This CDR3 is CASSSGTSEYNEQFF. The CDR3 DNA follows: TGTGCCAGCAGCTCCGGGACTAGCGAATACAATGAGCAGTTCTTC.

This clonotype came up many times. The CDR3 DNA reads TGCGCCAGCAGCTCCGGGACTAGCGGGGCTGGGGCCAACGTCCTGACTTTC. Translation gives CASSSGTSGAGANVLTF. This chain joins TRBV5-1 and TRBJ2-6; 13 nucleotides align to TRBD2. There are 17 residues in the CDR3. V was clipped by 3 bases and J by 2 bases; unmatched bases: 2. The germline V gene encodes CDR1 SGHRS and CDR2 YFSETQ. The variable domain in full, completed from reference TRBV5-1 and TRBJ2-6, reads KAGVTQTPRYLIKTRGQQVTLSCSPISGHRSVSWYQQTPGQGLQFLFEYFSETQRNKGNFPGRFSGRQFSNSRSEMNVSTLELGDSALYLCASSSGTSGAGANVLTFGAGSRLTVL.

A remark on this clonotype: Germline and junction disagree at one end, which may indicate a read error. The chain carries TRBV6-5 and TRBJ1-4; D possibly corresponds to TRBD1 (5 bases). This CDR3 comprises 14 residues. CDR1 and CDR2 (germline): MNHEY, SVGAGI. The CDR3 loop reads CASSDSGGREKLFF. The DNA for the CDR3 is TGTGCCAGCAGTGACTCCGGGGGAAGAGAAAAACTGTTTTTT.

J is TRBJ2-1 and V is TRBV19; 9 nucleotides agree with TRBD1. The germline gives CDR1 LNHDA, CDR2 SQIVND (reference sequence). The length of the CDR3 is 15 residues. The V and J ends lost 3 bases and 4 bases, in that order; junction bases with no gene match: 4. CDR3 nucleotides: TGTGCCAGTAGTATCTTTGGGACAGGGTACAATGAGCAGTTCTTC. Encoded protein: CASSIFGTGYNEQFF.